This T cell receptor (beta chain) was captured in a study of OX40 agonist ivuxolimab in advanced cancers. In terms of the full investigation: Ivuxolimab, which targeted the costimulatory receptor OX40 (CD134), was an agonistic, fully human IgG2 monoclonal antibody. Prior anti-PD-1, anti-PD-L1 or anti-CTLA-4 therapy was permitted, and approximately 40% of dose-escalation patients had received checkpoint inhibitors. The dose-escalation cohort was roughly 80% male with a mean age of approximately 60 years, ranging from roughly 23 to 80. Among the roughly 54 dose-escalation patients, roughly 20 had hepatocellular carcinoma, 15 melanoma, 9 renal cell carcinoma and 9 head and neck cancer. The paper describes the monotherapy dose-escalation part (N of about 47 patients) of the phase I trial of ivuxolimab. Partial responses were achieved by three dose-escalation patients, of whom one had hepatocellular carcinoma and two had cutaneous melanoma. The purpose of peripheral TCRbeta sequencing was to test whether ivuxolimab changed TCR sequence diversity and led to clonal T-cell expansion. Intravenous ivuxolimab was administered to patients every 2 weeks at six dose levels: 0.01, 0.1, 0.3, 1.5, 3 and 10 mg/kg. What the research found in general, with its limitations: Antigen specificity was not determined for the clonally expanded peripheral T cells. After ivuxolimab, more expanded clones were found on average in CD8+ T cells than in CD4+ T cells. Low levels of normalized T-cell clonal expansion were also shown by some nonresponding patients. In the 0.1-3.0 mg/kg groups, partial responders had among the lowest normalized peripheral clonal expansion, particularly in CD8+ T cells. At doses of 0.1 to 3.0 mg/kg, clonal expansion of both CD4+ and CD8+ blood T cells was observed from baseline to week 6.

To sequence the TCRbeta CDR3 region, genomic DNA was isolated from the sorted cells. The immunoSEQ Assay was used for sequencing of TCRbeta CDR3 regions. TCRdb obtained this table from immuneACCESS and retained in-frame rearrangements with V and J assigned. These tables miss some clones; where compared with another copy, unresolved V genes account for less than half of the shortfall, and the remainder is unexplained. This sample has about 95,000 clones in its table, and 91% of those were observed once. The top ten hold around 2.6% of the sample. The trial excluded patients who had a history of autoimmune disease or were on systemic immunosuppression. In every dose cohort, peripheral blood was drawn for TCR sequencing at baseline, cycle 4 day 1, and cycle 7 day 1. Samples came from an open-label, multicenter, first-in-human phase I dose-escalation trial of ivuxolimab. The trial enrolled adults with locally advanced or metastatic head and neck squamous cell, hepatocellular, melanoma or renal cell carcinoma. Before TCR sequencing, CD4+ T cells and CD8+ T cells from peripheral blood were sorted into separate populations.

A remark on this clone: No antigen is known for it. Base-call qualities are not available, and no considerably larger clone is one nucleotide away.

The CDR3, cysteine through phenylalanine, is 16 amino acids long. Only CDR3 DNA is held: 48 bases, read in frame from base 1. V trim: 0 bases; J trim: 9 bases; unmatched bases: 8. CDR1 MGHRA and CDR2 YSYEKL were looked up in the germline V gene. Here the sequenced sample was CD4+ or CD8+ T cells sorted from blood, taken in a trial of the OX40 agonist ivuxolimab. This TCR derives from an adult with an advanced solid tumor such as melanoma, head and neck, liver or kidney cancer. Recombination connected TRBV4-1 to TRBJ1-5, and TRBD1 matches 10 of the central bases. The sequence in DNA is TGCGCCAGCAGCCAAGACCTCCGGGACAGGGGAGGGCCCCAGCATTTT. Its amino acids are CASSQDLRDRGGPQHF.